The 29 T cell receptor beta chains below were found in one sample sequenced in a study of cytomegalovirus exposure and HLA in healthy donors. The PCR used 60 Vbeta and 13 Jbeta primers. The repertoire was sequenced with immunoSEQ multiplex PCR; TCRdb's copy has only in-frame clones and lacks some. The sample carries roughly 100,000 clones, approximately 72% recorded once. The sample consisted of PBMCs. Source of these receptors: a woman aged 45-65 years in good health and CMV-seronegative.

Here the CDR3 reads CASRHLGDTQYF. The CDR3 nucleotides read TGTGCCAGCAGGCACCTCGGAGATACGCAGTATTTT. V gene TRBV11-2 combines with J gene TRBJ2-3; no clear D gene. V gave up 6 bases and J gave up 5 bases, with 9 bases separating them. The CDR3 has 12 amino acids. CDR1 is SGHAT and CDR2 is FQNNGV in the germline V gene.

The V and J genes are TRBV30 and TRBJ1-1, with no clear D. The germline V gene encodes CDR1 GTSNPN and CDR2 SVGIG (reference sequence). The CDR3 sequence is 13 residues long. Deletions cut 2 bases from V and 6 bases from J, with 13 bases between. CDR3 DNA: TGTGCCTGGAGTCGCCCAGGCGGGCCTGAAGCTTTCTTT. It yields the protein CAWSRPGGPEAFF.

The gene calls are TRBV7-2 and TRBJ2-7; 7 nucleotides line up with TRBD1. The length of the CDR3 is 13 residues. Unmatched junction bases numbered 6, after V lost 5 bases and J lost 5 bases. Germline V gives CDR1 SGHTA, CDR2 FQGNSA. The CDR3 coding sequence is TGTGCCAGCAGCGCGACAGGGTTCGACGAGCAGTACTTC. Protein product: CASSATGFDEQYF.

This clone has more than one count but fewer than ten. The V and J genes are TRBV27 and TRBJ1-2; 8 bases match TRBD1. V shed 4 bases and J 6 bases; nucleotides not matched to a gene: 7. Germline loops: CDR1 MNHEY, CDR2 SMNVEV (reference sequence). The CDR3 loop spans 14 amino acids. CDR3 DNA: TGTGCCAGCAGTTCCAGACTACAGGGGGATGGCTACACCTTC. Its translation is CASSSRLQGDGYTF.

The chain has TRBV4-1 and TRBJ1-2; D possibly corresponds to TRBD1 (5 bases). V lost 4 bases to trimming and J lost 4 bases, with 22 bases between them. Germline values: CDR1 MGHRA, CDR2 YSYEKL. This CDR3 is built from 17 residues. The CDR3 reads CASSPPGRNRPVYGYTF. The CDR3 DNA follows: TGCGCCAGCAGCCCACCAGGACGGAACAGGCCTGTCTATGGCTACACCTTC.

This clone was seen only a few times. This chain connects TRBV6-5 to TRBJ1-4; 9 positions match TRBD1. There are 15 residues in the CDR3. The junction had 6 bases not matched to a gene; V was cut back by 3 bases and J by 7 bases. Germline V CDR1 and CDR2: MNHEY, SVGAGI. CDR3 DNA sequence: TGTGCCAGCAGTTATGGGACAGGGCGTAGTGAAAAACTGTTTTTT. Its translation is CASSYGTGRSEKLFF.

The rearrangement links TRBV27 to TRBJ2-7; 7 nucleotides match TRBD1. The junction had 7 bases not matched to a gene; V was cut back by 5 bases and J by 3 bases. Germline CDR1 and CDR2: MNHEY and SMNVEV (reference sequence). The CDR3 length is 14 residues. In DNA, the CDR3 is TGTGCCAGCAGTCCCGGGACAGAACTCTACGAGCAGTACTTC. It yields the protein CASSPGTELYEQYF.

The CDR3 here is CASKRLVELETQYF. CDR3 in DNA: TGTGCCAGCAAGCGGCTAGTGGAGTTGGAGACCCAGTACTTC. The chain carries TRBV27 and TRBJ2-5; D possibly corresponds to TRBD2 (5 bases). Germline values: CDR1 MNHEY, CDR2 SMNVEV (reference sequence). The V end lost 7 bases, the J end lost 5 bases, and 17 bases lay between the germline ends. The CDR3 length is 14 residues.

The chain joins TRBV2 to TRBJ1-1, with D perhaps TRBD1 (5 bases). CDR3 size: 13 residues. V lost 1 base and J 8 bases, leaving 11 bases between the germline ends. Looked up from germline, CDR1 is SNHLY and CDR2 is FYNNEI. The CDR3 loop reads CASSEENHREAFF. CDR3 bases: TGTGCCAGCAGTGAAGAAAATCACAGGGAAGCTTTCTTT.

The V gene is TRBV6-1, the J gene TRBJ2-2, with D possibly matching TRBD2 (7 bases). Germline V gives CDR1 MNHNS, CDR2 SASEGT. This CDR3 is built from 15 residues. Trimming cost V 5 bases and J 7 bases, with 17 bases left between them. The CDR3 region is CASSHKGGENGELFF. For the CDR3, the DNA is TGTGCCAGCAGTCACAAGGGGGGGGAAAACGGGGAGCTGTTTTTT.

The V gene is TRBV4-1, the J gene TRBJ1-4, with TRBD1 matching over 9 bases. Germline V gene sequence: CDR1 MGHRA, CDR2 YSYEKL. The CDR3 totals 18 residues. J was trimmed by 3 bases and V by 0 bases; bases with no gene match: 8. The CDR3 loop is CASSQEPGQGTANEKLFF. The DNA of the CDR3 is TGCGCCAGCAGCCAAGAACCGGGACAGGGAACGGCTAATGAAAAACTGTTTTTT.

The chain employs TRBV19 and TRBJ1-4; D unresolved. CDR1 and CDR2 (germline): LNHDA, SQIVND (reference sequence). V was pared by 7 bases and J by 8 bases, with 14 bases between. The CDR3 consists of 13 residues. The CDR3 loop is CASNDGEVEKLFF. In DNA, the CDR3 is TGTGCCAGTAATGATGGGGAGGTGGAAAAACTGTTTTTT.

This clone showed up just a few times. V is TRBV7-3 and J is TRBJ1-1; D is uncertain. Trimming removed 1 base from V and 3 bases from J, with 9 bases in between. The CDR3 sequence is 14 residues long. Germline V gives CDR1 SGHTA, CDR2 FQGTGA. The CDR3 nucleotides read TGTGCCAGCAGCTTAAGAGGGATTGACACTGAAGCTTTCTTT. Translated: CASSLRGIDTEAFF.

The V call is TRBV11-2, the J call TRBJ1-4; 8 bases agree with TRBD1. CDR3 length: 14 amino acids. J gave up 7 bases and V 6 bases, and 7 bases lay outside the gene matches. Germline values: CDR1 SGHAT, CDR2 FQNNGV. CDR3 protein: CASSPTGTGEKLFF. The CDR3, as DNA: TGTGCCAGCAGTCCGACCGGGACAGGTGAAAAACTGTTTTTT.

The rearrangement links TRBV11-2 to TRBJ1-5; 9 nucleotides match TRBD1. From germline, CDR1 is SGHAT and CDR2 FQNNGV. Unmatched junction bases numbered 11, after V lost 4 bases and J lost 4 bases. The CDR3 is made up of 17 amino acids. CDR3 residues: CASSSPVFGTGNQPQHF. CDR3 sequence (DNA): TGTGCCAGCAGCTCGCCTGTCTTCGGGACAGGGAATCAGCCCCAGCATTTT. Filled out from reference TRBV11-2 and TRBJ1-5, the complete variable domain reads EAGVAQSPRYKIIEKRQSVAFWCNPISGHATLYWYQQILGQGPKLLIQFQNNGVVDDSQLPKDRFSAERLKGVDSTLKIQPAKLEDSAVYLCASSSPVFGTGNQPQHFGDGTRLSIL.

J is TRBJ2-3 and V is TRBV4-2, with 10 bases matching TRBD2. This CDR3 comprises 16 residues. The germline V gene encodes CDR1 LGHNA and CDR2 YNFKEQ. V shed 6 bases, J shed 1 base, and the junction held 7 bases outside the gene matches. CDR3 protein: CASRVVAGGGTDTQYF. The CDR3 DNA reads TGTGCCAGCAGAGTGGTAGCGGGAGGAGGCACAGATACGCAGTATTTT.

The chain uses TRBV11-2 and TRBJ2-1, with D unresolved. CDR1 is SGHAT and CDR2 is FQNNGV in the germline V gene. The CDR3 loop spans 14 amino acids. V was trimmed by 1 base and J by 9 bases, leaving 13 bases between them. CDR3 protein: CASSLVNYGAEQFF. The CDR3 DNA sequence: TGTGCCAGCAGCTTAGTCAACTATGGAGCTGAGCAGTTCTTC.

This clone was counted once. The gene calls are TRBV27 and TRBJ2-1; TRBD2 aligns across 15 bases. Germline V gene data show CDR1 as MNHEY and CDR2 as SMNVEV (reference sequence). J gave up 6 bases and V 4 bases, and 1 base lay outside the gene matches. This CDR3 is 15 amino acids long. CDR3 bases: TGTGCCAGCAGTTGGACTAGCGGGAGGGTCAATGAGCAGTTCTTC. Amino acids: CASSWTSGRVNEQFF.

This clone has only one observation. The CDR3 DNA sequence: TGTGCCAGCGGGGTCGGGACTAGCGTCACAGATACGCAGTATTTT. Translated, it gives CASGVGTSVTDTQYF. V gene TRBV7-2 combines with J gene TRBJ2-3, with 10 bases lining up with TRBD2. Germline V CDR1 and CDR2: SGHTA, FQGNSA. This CDR3 comprises 15 residues. Unmatched junction bases numbered 7, after V lost 8 bases and J lost 2 bases.

The chain combines TRBV10-2 with TRBJ2-4, with TRBD1 matching 7 bases. Trimming took 5 bases from V and 6 from J; bases not matched to a gene: 13. This CDR3 has 16 residues. Germline V gene sequence: CDR1 WSHSY, CDR2 SAAADI. CDR3 nucleotides: TGCGCCAGCAGTTCGGGACAGACCGCTCCAGTAAACATTCAGTACTTC. It encodes CASSSGQTAPVNIQYF.

J is TRBJ1-5 and V is TRBV5-6; the D gene is possibly TRBD1 (5 bases). CDR1 is SGHDT and CDR2 is YYEEEE in the germline V gene. The CDR3 sequence is 14 residues long. Trimming cost V 0 bases and J 7 bases, with 11 bases left between them. CDR3 protein: CASSLAQGQQPQHF. The CDR3 DNA follows: TGTGCCAGCAGCTTGGCGCAGGGCCAGCAGCCCCAGCATTTT.

This chain joins TRBV12-5 and TRBJ1-2; 8 bases are shared with TRBD1. The ends lost 1 base at V and 6 bases at J; junction bases unmatched: 4. Germline V CDR1 and CDR2: LGHNT, FRNRAP. The CDR3 sequence is 14 residues long. This CDR3 reads CASGLDRGGDGYTF. The DNA of the CDR3 is TGTGCTAGTGGTTTGGACAGGGGGGGCGATGGCTACACCTTC.

CDR3 sequence: CASSAGQGSYEQYF. In DNA, the CDR3 is TGTGCCAGCAGTGCGGGACAGGGGTCCTACGAGCAGTACTTC. The genes are TRBV11-2 and TRBJ2-7; TRBD1 matches at 10 bases. This CDR3 is built from 14 residues. Germline V gene lookup returns CDR1 SGHAT and CDR2 FQNNGV. V gave up 6 bases and J gave up 1 base; unmatched junction bases: 3.

DNA of the CDR3: TGTGCCAGCAGCTTTAGCGGGACCTACAATGAGCAGTTCTTC. Encoded protein: CASSFSGTYNEQFF. The V call is TRBV11-2, the J call TRBJ2-1; 8 nucleotides line up with TRBD2. Germline V lookup: CDR1 SGHAT, CDR2 FQNNGV. This CDR3 has 14 amino acids. Trimming removed 3 bases from V and 2 bases from J; junction bases left unmatched: 0. Full variable domain (remainder filled in from reference TRBV11-2 and TRBJ2-1): EAGVAQSPRYKIIEKRQSVAFWCNPISGHATLYWYQQILGQGPKLLIQFQNNGVVDDSQLPKDRFSAERLKGVDSTLKIQPAKLEDSAVYLCASSFSGTYNEQFFGPGTRLTVL.

The V gene is TRBV19, the J gene TRBJ2-5, with D possibly being TRBD2 (6 bases). V lost 6 bases and J lost 5, with 13 bases in between. This CDR3 has 13 amino acids. CDR1 and CDR2 from the germline V gene are LNHDA and SQIVND (reference sequence). Here the CDR3 reads CASSGSLGETQYF. The CDR3 DNA sequence: TGTGCCAGTAGCGGGAGTTTAGGCGAGACCCAGTACTTC.

This clone was detected only once. The chain employs TRBV5-5 and TRBJ2-7, with unresolved D. Germline values: CDR1 SGHKS, CDR2 YYEKEE (reference sequence). The V and J ends lost 0 bases and 3 bases respectively, with 7 bases between them. CDR3 length: 13 residues. CDR3 DNA sequence: TGTGCCAGCAGCTTGGTGGCAATCTACGAGCAGTACTTC. It specifies CASSLVAIYEQYF.

This chain uses TRBV27 with TRBJ1-5, with D possibly being TRBD1 (6 bases). Germline CDR1 and CDR2: MNHEY and SMNVEV (reference sequence). V was clipped by 2 bases and J by 0 bases, with 11 bases between them. The CDR3 contains 16 residues. DNA of the CDR3: TGTGCCAGCAGTTTACAGACAGGCCATAGCAATCAGCCCCAGCATTTT. This translates into CASSLQTGHSNQPQHF.

The gene calls are TRBV5-1 and TRBJ2-7; no reliable D call. The germline V and J ends were trimmed by 1 base and 0 bases, with 5 bases remaining between them. CDR3 length equals 13 residues. CDR1 and CDR2 (germline): SGHRS, YFSETQ. This CDR3 reads CASSLHSSYEQYF. Written as DNA, the CDR3 is TGCGCCAGCAGCTTGCACAGCTCCTACGAGCAGTACTTC.

The J gene is TRBJ2-5, the V gene TRBV5-4, with 7 positions matching TRBD2. The J call may be wrong; the DNA end is better matched by TRBJ2-7. Germline CDR1 SGHNT, CDR2 YYREEE (reference sequence). The CDR3 spans 18 residues. The CDR3 sequence is CASSLGSTRPGGSYEQYF. In DNA form, the CDR3 reads TGTGCCAGCAGCTTGGGCTCGACTAGACCGGGAGGTTCCTACGAGCAGTACTTC.